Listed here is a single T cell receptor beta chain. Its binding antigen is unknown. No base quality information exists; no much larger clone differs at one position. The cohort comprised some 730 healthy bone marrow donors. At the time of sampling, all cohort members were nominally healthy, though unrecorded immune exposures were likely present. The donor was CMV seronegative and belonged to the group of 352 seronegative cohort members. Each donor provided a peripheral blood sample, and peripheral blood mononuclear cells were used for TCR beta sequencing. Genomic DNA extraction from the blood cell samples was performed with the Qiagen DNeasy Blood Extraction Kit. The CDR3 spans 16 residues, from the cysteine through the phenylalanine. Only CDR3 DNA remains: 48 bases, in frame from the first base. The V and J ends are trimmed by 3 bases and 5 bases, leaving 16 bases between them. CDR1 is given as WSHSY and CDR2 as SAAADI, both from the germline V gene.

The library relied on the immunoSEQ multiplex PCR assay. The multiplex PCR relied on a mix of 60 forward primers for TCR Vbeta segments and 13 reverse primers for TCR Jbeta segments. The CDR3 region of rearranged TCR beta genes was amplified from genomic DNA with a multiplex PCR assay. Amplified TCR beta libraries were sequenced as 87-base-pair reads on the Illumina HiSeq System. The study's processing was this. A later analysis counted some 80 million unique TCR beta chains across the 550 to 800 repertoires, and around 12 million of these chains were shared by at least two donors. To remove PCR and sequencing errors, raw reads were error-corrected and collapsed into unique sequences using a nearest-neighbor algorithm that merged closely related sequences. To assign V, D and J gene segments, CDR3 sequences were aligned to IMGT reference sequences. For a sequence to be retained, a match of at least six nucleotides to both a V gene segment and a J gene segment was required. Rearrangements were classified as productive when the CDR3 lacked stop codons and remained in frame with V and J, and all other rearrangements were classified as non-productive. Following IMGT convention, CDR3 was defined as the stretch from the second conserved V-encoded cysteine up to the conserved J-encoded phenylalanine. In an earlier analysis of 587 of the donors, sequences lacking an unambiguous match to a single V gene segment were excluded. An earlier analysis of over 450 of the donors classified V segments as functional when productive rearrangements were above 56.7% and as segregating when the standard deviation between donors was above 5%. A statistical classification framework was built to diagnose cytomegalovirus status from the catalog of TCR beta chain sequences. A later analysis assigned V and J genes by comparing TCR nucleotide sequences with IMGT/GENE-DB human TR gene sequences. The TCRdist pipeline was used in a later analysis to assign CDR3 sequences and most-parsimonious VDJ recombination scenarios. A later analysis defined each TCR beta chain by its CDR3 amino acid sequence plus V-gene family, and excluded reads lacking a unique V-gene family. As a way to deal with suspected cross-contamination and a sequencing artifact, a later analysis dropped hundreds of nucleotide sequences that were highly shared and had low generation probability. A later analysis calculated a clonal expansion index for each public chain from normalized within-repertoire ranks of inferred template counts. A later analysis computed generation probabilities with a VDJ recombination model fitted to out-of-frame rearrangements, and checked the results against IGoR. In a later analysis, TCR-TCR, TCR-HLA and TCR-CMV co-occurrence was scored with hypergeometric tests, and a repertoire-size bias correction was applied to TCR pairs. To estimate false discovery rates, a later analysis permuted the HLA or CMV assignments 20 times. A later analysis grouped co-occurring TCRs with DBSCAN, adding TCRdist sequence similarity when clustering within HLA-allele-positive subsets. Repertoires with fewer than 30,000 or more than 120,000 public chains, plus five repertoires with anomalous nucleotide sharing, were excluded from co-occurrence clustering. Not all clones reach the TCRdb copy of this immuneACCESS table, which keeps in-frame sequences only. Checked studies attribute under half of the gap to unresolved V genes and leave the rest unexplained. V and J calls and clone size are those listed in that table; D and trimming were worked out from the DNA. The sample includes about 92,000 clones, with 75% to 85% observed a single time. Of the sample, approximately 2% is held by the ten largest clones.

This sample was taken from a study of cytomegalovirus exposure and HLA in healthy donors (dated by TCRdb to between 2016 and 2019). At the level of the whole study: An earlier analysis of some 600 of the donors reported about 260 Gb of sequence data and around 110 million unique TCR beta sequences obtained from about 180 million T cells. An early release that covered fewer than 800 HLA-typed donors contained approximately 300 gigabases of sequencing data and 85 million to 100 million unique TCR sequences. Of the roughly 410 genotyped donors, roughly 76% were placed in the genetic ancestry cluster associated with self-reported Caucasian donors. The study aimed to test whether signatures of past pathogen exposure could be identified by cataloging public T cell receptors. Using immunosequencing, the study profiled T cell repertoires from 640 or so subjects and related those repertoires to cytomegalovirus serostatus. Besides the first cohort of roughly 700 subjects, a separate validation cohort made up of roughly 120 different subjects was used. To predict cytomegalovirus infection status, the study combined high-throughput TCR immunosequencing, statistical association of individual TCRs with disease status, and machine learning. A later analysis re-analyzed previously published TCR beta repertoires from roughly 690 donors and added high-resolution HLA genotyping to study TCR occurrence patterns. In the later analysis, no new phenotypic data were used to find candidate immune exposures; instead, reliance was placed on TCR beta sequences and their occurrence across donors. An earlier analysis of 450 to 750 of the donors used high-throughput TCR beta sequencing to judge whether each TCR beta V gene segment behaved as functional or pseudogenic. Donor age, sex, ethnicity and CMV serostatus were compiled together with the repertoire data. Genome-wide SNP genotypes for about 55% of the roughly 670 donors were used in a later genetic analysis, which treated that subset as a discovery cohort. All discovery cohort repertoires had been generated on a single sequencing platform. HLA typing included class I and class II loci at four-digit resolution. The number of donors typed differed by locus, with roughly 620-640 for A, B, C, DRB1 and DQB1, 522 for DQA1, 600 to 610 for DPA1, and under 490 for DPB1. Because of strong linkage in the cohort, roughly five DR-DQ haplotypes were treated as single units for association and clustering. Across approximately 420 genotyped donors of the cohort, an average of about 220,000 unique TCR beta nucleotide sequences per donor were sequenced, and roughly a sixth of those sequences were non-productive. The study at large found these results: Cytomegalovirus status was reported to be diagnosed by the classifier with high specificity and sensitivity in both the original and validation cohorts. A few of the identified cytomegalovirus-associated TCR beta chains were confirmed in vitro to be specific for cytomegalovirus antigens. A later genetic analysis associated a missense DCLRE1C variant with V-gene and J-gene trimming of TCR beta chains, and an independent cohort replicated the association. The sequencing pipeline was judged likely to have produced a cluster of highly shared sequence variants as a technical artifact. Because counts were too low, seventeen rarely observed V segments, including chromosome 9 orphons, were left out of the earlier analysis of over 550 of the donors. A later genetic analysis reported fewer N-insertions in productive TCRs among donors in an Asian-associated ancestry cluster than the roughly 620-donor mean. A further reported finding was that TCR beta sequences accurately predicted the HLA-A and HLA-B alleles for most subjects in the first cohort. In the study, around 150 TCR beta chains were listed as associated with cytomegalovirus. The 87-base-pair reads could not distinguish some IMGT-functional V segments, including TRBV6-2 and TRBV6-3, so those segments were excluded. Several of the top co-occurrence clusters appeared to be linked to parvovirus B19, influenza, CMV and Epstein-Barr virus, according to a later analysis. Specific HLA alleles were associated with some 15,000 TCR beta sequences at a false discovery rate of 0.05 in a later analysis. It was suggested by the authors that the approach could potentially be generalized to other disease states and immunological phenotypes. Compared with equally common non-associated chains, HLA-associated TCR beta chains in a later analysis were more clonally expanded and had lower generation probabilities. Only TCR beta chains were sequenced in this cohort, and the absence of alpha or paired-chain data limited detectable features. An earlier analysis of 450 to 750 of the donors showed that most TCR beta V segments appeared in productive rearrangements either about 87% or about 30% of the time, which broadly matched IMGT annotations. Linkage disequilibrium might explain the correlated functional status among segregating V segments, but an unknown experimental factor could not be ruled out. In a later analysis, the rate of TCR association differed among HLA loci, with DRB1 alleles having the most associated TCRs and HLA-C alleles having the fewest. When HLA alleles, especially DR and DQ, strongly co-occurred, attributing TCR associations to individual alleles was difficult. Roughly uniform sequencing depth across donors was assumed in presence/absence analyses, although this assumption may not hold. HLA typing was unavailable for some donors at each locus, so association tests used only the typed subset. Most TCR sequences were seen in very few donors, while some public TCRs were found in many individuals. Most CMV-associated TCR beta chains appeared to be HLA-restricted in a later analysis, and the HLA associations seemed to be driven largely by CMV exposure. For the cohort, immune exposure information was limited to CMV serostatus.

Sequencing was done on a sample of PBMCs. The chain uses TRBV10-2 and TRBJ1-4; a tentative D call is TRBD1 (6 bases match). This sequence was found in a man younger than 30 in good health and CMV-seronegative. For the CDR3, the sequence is CASSDLLQGKNEKLFF. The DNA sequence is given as TGCGCCAGCAGTGACCTCCTACAGGGAAAGAATGAAAAACTGTTTTTT.